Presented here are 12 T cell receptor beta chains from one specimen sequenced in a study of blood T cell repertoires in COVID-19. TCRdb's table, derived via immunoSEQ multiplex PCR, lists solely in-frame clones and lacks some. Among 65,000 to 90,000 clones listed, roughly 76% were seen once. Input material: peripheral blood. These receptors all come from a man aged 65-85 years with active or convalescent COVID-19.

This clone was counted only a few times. CDR3 in amino acids: CAISESSVEQFF. In nucleotides, the CDR3 is TGTGCCATCAGTGAGTCGAGTGTAGAGCAGTTCTTC. V and J are TRBV10-3 and TRBJ2-1; D not resolved. V gave up 0 bases and J gave up 10 bases, with 7 bases separating them. Germline V lookup: CDR1 ENHRY, CDR2 SYGVKD. This CDR3 comprises 12 residues.

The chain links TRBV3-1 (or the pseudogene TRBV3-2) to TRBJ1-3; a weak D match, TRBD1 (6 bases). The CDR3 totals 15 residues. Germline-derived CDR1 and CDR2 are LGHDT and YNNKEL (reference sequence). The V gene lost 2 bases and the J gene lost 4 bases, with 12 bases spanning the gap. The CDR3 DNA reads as TGTGCCAGCAGCCAAACAGGGTACTACGGAAACACCATATATTTT. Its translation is CASSQTGYYGNTIYF.

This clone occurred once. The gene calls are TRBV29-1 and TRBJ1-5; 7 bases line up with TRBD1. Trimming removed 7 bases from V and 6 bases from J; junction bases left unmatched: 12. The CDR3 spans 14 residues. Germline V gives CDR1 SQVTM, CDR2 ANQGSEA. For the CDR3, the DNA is TGCAGCGCTACGACAGGGCCCGGGAGTCAGCCCCAGCATTTT. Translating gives CSATTGPGSQPQHF.

CDR3 residues: CASSTRGGYETQYF. The CDR3 coding sequence is TGTGCCAGCAGTACCAGGGGCGGCTATGAGACCCAGTACTTC. The J gene is TRBJ2-5, the V gene TRBV2; maybe TRBD1 (6 bases). Germline V gene sequence: CDR1 SNHLY, CDR2 FYNNEI. There are 14 residues in the CDR3. Trimming removed 5 bases at V and 5 bases at J, with 15 bases between.

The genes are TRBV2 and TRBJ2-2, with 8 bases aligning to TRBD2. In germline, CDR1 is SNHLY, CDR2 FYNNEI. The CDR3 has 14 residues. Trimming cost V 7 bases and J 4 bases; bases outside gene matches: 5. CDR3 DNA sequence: TGTGCCAGCACCTGGACTAGCCTCACCGGGGAGCTGTTTTTT. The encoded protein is CASTWTSLTGELFF.

The CDR3 here is CASSTETGATDTQYF. The CDR3 DNA is TGTGCCAGCAGCACAGAGACAGGGGCCACAGATACGCAGTATTTT. The V gene is TRBV28, the J gene TRBJ2-3; 8 nucleotides align to TRBD1. This CDR3 has 15 residues. V trimming: 6 bases; J trimming: 2 bases; junction bases outside the gene matches: 7. In germline, CDR1 is MDHEN, CDR2 SYDVKM.

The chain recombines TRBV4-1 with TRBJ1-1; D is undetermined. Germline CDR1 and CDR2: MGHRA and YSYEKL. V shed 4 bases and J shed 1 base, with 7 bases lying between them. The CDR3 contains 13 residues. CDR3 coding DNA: TGCGCCAGCAGCCCGTTCTCGAACACTGAAGCTTTCTTT. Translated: CASSPFSNTEAFF.

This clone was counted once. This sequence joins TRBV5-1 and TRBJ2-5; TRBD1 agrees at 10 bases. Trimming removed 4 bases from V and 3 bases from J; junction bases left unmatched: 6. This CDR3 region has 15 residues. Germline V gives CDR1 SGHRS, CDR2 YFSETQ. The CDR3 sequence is CASSGTGTGEETQYF. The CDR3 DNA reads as TGCGCCAGCAGCGGTACGGGGACAGGGGAAGAGACCCAGTACTTC.

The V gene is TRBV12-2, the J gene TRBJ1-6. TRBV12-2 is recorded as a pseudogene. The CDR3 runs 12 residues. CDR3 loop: CASRLARSPLHF. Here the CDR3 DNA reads TGTGCAAGTCGCTTAGCGCGGTCACCCCTCCACTTT.

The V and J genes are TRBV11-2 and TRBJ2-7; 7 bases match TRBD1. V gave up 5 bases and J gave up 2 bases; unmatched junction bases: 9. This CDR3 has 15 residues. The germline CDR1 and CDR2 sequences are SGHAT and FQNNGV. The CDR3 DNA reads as TGTGCCAGCAGCCCCGACAGGGATCCCACCTACGAGCAGTACTTC. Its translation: CASSPDRDPTYEQYF.

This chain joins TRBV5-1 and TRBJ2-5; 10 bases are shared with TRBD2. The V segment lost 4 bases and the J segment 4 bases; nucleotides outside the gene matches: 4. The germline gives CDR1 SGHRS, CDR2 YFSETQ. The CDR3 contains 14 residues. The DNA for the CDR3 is TGCGCCAGCAGCGCCGGGACTAGCGCAGAGACCCAGTACTTC. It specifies CASSAGTSAETQYF.

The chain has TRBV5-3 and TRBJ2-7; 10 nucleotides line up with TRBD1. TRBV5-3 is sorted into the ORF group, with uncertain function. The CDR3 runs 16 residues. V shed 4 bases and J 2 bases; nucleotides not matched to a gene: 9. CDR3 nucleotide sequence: TGTGCCAGAAGCCCCCCGGGACAGGGGCTCGCCTACGAGCAGTACTTC. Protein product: CARSPPGQGLAYEQYF.